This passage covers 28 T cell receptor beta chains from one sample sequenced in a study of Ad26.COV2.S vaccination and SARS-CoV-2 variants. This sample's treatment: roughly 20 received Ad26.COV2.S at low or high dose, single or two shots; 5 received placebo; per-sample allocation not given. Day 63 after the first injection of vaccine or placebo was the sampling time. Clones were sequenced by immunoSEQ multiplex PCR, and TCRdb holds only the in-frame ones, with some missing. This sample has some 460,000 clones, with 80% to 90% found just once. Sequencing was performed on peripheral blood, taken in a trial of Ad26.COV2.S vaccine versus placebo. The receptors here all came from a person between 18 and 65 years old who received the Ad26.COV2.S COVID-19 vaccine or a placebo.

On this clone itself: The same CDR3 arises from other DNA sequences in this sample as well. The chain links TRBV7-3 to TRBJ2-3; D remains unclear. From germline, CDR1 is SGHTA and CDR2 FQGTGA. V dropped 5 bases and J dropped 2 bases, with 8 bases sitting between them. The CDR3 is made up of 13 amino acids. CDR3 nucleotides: TGTGCCAGCAGCCCGTCCCCCACAGATACGCAGTATTTT. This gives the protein CASSPSPTDTQYF.

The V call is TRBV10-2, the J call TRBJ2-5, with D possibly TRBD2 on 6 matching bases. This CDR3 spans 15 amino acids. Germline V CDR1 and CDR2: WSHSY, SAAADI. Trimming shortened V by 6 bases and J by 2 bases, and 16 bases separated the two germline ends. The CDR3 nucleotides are TGCGCCAGCAGCCGCTTGGGGGGAATTCAAGAGACCCAGTACTTC. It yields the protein CASSRLGGIQETQYF.

The CDR3 coding sequence is TGTGCCAGCAGTTTTCGGGCAGGGGCCAATGGCTACACCTTC. Protein: CASSFRAGANGYTF. The chain has TRBV27 and TRBJ1-2; TRBD1 is a possible D gene (6 bases). This CDR3 region has 14 residues. Germline loops: CDR1 MNHEY, CDR2 SMNVEV (reference sequence). Between the trimmed V and J ends, which lost 3 bases and 6 bases, there was a span of 14 bases.

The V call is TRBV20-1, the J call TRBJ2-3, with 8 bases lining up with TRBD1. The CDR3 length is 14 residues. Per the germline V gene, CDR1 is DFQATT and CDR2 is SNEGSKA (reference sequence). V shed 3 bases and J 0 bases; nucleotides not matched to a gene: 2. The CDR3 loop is CSASQGASTDTQYF. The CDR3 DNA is TGCAGTGCTAGTCAGGGGGCGAGCACAGATACGCAGTATTTT.

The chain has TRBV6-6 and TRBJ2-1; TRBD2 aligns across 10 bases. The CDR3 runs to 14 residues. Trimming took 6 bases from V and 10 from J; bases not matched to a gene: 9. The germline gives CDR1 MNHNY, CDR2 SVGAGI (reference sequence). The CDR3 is CASRAGTSAGEQFF. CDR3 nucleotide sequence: TGTGCCAGCAGGGCCGGGACTAGCGCAGGGGAGCAGTTCTTC.

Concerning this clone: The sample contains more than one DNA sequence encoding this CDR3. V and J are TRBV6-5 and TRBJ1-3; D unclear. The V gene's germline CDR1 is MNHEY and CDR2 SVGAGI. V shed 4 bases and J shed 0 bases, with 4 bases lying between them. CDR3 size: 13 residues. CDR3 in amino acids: CASSSRSGNTIYF. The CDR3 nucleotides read TGTGCCAGCAGTTCCCGCTCTGGAAACACCATATATTTT.

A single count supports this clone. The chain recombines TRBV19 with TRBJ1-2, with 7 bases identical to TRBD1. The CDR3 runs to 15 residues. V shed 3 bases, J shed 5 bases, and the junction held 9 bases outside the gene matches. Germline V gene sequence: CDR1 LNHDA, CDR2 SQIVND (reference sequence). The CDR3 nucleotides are TGTGCCAGTAGTATTCAAGCAGGGGGTTTTTATGGCTACACCTTC. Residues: CASSIQAGGFYGYTF.

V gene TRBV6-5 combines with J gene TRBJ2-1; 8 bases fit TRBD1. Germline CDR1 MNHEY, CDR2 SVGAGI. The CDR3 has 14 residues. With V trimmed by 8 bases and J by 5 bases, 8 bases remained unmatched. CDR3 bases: TGTGCCAGCTTTTCCAGGGGGCTAAACAATGAGCAGTTCTTC. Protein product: CASFSRGLNNEQFF.

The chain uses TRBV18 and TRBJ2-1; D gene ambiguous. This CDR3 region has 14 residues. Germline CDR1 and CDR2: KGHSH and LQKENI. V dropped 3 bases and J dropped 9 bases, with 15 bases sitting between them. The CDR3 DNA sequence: TGTGCCAGCTCACCTCCGGATCCCTGGGGTGAGCAGTTCTTC. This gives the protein CASSPPDPWGEQFF.

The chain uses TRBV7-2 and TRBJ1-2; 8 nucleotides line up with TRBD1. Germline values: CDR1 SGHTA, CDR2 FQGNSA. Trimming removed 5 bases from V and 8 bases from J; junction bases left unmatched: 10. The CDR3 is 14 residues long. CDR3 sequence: CASSGDRGNRGYTF. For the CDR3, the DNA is TGTGCCAGCAGCGGAGACAGGGGTAATCGGGGCTACACCTTC.

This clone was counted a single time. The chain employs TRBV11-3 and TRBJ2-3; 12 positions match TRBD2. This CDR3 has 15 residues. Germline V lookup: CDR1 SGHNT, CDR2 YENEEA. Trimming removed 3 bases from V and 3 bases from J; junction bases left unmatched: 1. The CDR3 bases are TGTGCCAGCAGCTTCGGACTAGCGGGAACAGATACGCAGTATTTT. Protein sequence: CASSFGLAGTDTQYF.

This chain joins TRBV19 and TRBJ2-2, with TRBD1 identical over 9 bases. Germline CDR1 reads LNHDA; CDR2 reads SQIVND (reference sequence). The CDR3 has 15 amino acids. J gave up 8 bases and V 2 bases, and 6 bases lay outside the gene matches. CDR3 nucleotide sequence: TGTGCCAGTAGTATAACAGGGGGCGGAACGGGGGAGCTGTTTTTT. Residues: CASSITGGGTGELFF. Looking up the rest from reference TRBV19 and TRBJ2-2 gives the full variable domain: DGGITQSPKYLFRKEGQNVTLSCEQNLNHDAMYWYRQDPGQGLRLIYYSQIVNDFQKGDIAEGYSVSREKKESFPLTVTSAQKNPTAFYLCASSITGGGTGELFFGEGSRLTVL.

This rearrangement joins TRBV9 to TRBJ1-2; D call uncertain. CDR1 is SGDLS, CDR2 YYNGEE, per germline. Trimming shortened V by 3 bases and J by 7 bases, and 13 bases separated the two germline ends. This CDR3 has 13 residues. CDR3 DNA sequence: TGTGCCAGCAGCGGAACTCCGGGGTCTGGCTACACCTTC. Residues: CASSGTPGSGYTF.

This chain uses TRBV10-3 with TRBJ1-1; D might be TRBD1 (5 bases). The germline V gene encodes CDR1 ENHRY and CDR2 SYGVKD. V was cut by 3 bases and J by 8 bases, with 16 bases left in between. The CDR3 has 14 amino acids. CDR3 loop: CAISDPGGFMEAFF. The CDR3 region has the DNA TGTGCCATCAGTGACCCGGGGGGGTTCATGGAAGCTTTCTTT.

The CDR3 spells CASSPSSAGISYEQYF. In nucleotides, the CDR3 is TGTGCCAGCTCACCATCTTCCGCGGGAATCTCCTACGAGCAGTACTTC. The J gene is TRBJ2-7, the V gene TRBV18; TRBD2 is a possible D gene (6 bases). Germline CDR1 KGHSH, CDR2 LQKENI. This CDR3 is 16 amino acids long. The V and J ends lost 2 bases and 0 bases respectively, with 14 bases between them.

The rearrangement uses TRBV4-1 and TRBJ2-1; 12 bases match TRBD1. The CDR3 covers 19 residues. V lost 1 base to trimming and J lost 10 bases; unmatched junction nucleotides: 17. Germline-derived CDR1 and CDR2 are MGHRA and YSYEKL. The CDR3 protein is CASSQAYGQGTGGVGEQFF. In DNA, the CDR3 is TGCGCCAGCAGCCAAGCGTATGGCCAAGGGACAGGGGGCGTGGGGGAGCAGTTCTTC.

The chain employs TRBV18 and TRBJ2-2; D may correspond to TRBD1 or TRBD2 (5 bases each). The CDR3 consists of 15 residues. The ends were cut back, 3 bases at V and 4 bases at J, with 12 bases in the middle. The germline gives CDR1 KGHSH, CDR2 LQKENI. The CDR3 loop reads CASSPAGSSTGELFF. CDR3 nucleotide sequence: TGTGCCAGCTCACCCGCAGGGAGTAGCACCGGGGAGCTGTTTTTT.

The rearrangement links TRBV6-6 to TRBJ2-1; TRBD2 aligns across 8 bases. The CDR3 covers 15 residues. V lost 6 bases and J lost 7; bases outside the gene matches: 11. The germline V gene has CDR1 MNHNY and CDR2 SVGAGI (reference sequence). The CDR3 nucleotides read TGTGCCAGCAGCGTAGCGGGAATTTCGATAAATGAGCAGTTCTTC. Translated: CASSVAGISINEQFF.

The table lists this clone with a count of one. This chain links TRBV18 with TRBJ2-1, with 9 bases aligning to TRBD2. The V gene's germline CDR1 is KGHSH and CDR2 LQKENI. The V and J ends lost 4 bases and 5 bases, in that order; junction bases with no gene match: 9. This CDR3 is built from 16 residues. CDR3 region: CASSLTTSGGNNEQFF. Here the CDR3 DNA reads TGTGCCAGCTCACTTACGACTAGCGGAGGGAACAATGAGCAGTTCTTC.

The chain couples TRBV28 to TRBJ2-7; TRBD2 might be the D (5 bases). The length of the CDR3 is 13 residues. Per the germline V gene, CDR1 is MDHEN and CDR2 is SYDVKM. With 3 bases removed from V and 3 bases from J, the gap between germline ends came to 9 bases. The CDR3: CASSLRVSYEQYF. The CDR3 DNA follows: TGTGCCAGCAGTTTGAGGGTGAGCTACGAGCAGTACTTC.

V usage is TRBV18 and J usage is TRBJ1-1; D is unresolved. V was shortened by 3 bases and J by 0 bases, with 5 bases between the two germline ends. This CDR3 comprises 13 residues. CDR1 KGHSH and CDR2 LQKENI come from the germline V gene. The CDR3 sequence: CASSPDLNTEAFF. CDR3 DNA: TGTGCCAGCTCACCTGACTTGAACACTGAAGCTTTCTTT.

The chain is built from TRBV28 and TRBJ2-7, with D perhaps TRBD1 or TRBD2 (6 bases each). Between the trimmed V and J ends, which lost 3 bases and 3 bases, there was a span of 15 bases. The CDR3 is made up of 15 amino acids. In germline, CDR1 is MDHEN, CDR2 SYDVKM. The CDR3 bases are TGTGCCAGCAGTTTCCTAGAGGGGGGAAACTACGAGCAGTACTTC. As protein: CASSFLEGGNYEQYF.

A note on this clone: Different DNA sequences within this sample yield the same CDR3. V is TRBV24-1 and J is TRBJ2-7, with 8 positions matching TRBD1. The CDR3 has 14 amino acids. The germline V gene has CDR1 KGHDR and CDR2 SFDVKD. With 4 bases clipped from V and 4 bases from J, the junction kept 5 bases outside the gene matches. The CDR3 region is CATSDPGQGYEQYF. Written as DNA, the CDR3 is TGTGCCACCAGTGACCCCGGACAGGGTTACGAGCAGTACTTC.

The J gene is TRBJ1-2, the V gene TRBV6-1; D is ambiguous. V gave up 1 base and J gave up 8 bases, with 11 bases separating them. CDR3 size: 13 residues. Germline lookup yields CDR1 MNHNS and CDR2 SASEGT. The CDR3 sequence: CASSEGRGFGYTF. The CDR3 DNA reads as TGTGCCAGCAGTGAAGGCCGGGGATTCGGCTACACCTTC.

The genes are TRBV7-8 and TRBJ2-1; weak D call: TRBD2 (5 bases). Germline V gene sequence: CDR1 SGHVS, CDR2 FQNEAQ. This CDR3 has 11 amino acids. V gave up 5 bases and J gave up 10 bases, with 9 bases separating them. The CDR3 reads CASSLTGEQFF. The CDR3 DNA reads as TGTGCCAGCAGCCTTACGGGGGAGCAGTTCTTC.

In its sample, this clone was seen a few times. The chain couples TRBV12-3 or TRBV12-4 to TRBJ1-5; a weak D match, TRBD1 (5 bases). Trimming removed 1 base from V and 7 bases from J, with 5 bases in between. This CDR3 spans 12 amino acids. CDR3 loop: CASSLGGQPQHF. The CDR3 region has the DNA TGTGCCAGCAGTTTAGGGGGGCAGCCCCAGCATTTT.

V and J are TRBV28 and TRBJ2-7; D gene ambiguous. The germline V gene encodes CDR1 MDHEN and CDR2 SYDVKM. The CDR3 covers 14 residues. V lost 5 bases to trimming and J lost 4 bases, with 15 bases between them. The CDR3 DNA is TGTGCCAGCAGTAGTCCGGGCCTAACTTACGAGCAGTACTTC. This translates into CASSSPGLTYEQYF. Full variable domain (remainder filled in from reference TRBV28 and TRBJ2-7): DVKVTQSSRYLVKRTGEKVFLECVQDMDHENMFWYRQDPGLGLRLIYFSYDVKMKEKGDIPEGYSVSREKKERFSLILESASTNQTSMYLCASSSPGLTYEQYFGPGTRLTVT.

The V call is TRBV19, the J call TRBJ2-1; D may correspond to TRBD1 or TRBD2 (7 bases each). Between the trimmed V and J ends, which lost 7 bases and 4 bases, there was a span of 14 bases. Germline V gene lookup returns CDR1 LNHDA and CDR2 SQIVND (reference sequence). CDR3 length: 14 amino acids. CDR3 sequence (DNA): TGTGCCAGTAATCGGCAGGGGGGGTACAATGAGCAGTTCTTC. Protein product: CASNRQGGYNEQFF.